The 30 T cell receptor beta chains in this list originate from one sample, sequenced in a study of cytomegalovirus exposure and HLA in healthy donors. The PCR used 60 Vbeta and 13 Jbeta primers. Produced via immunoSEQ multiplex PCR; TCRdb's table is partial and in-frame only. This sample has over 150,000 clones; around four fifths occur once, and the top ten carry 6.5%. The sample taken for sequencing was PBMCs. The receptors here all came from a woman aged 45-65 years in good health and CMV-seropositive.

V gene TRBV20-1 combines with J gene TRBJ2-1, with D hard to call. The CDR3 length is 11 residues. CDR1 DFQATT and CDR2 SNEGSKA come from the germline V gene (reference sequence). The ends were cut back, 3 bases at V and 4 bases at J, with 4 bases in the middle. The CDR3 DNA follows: TGCAGTGCTAGGGCATACAATGAGCAGTTCTTC. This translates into CSARAYNEQFF.

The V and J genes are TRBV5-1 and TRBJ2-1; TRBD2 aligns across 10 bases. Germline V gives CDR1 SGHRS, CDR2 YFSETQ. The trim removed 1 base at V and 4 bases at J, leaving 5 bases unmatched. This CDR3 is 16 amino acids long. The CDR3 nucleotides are TGCGCCAGCAGCTTGCTAGCGGGGGTGGGGTACAATGAGCAGTTCTTC. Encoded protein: CASSLLAGVGYNEQFF.

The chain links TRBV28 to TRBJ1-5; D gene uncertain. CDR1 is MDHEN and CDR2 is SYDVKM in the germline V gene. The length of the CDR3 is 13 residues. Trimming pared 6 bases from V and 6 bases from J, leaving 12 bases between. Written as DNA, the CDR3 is TGTGCCAGCAGATCCCCGGTTAGTCAGCCCCAGCATTTT. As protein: CASRSPVSQPQHF.

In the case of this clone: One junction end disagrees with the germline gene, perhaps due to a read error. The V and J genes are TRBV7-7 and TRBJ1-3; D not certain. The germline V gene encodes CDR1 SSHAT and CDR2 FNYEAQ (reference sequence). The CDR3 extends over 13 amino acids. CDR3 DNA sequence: TGTGCTAGCAGCTTAGCCCAGGGAAACACCATATATTTT. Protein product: CASSLAQGNTIYF.

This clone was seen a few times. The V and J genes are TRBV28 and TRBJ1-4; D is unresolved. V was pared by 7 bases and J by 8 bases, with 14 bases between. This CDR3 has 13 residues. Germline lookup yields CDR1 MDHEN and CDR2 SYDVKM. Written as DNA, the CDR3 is TGTGCCAGCACCCTGGCCCGGGAGGAAAAACTGTTTTTT. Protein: CASTLAREEKLFF.

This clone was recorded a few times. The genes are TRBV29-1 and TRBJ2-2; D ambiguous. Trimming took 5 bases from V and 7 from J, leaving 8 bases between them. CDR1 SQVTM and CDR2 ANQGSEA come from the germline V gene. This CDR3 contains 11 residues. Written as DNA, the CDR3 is TGCAGCGTTCGCACAAACGGGGAGCTGTTTTTT. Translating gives CSVRTNGELFF.

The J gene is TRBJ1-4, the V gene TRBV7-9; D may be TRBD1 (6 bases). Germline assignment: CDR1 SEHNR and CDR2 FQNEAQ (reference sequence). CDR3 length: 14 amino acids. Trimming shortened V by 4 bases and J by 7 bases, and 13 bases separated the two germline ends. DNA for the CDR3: TGTGCCAGCAGCTCATACAGGGCGGGTGAAAAACTGTTTTTT. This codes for CASSSYRAGEKLFF.

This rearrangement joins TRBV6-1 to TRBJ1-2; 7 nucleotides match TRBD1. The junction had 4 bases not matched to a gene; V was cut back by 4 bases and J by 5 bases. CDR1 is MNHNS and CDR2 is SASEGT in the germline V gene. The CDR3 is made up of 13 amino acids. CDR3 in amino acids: CASSVTGSYGYTF. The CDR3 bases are TGTGCCAGCAGTGTGACAGGGTCTTATGGCTACACCTTC.

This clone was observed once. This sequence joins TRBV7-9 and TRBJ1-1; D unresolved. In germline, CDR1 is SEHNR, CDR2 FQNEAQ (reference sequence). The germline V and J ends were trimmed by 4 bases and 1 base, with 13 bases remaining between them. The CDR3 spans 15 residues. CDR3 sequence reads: CASSSVLTRNTEAFF. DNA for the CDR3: TGTGCCAGCAGCTCCGTGCTAACCCGGAACACTGAAGCTTTCTTT.

CDR3 residues: CASSEGQGKYEQYF. Here the CDR3 DNA reads TGTGCCAGCAGTGAGGGACAGGGCAAATACGAGCAGTACTTC. This chain links TRBV2 with TRBJ2-7; 9 nucleotides agree with TRBD1. CDR1 is SNHLY and CDR2 is FYNNEI in the germline V gene. The CDR3 runs to 14 residues. V was pared by 3 bases and J by 4 bases, with 4 bases of the junction left unmatched.

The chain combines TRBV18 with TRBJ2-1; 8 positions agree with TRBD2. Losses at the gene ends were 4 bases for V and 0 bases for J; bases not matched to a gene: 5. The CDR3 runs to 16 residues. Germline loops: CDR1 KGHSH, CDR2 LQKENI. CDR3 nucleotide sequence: TGTGCCAGCTCACTCCTTAGCGGGAACTCCTACAATGAGCAGTTCTTC. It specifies CASSLLSGNSYNEQFF.

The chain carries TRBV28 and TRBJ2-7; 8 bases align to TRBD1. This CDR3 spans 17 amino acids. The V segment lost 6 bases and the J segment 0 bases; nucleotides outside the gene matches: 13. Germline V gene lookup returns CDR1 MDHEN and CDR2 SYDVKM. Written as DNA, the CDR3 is TGTGCCAGCAGGACCGAGGGGGGACAGGTCCTCTCCTACGAGCAGTACTTC. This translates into CASRTEGGQVLSYEQYF. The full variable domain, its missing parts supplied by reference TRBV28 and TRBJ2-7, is DVKVTQSSRYLVKRTGEKVFLECVQDMDHENMFWYRQDPGLGLRLIYFSYDVKMKEKGDIPEGYSVSREKKERFSLILESASTNQTSMYLCASRTEGGQVLSYEQYFGPGTRLTVT.

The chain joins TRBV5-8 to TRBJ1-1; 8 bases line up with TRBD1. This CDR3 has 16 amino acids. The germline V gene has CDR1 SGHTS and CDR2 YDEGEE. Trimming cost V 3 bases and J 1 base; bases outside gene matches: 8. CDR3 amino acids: CASSSFVGQGNTEAFF. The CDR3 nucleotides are TGTGCCAGCAGCTCCTTTGTTGGACAGGGGAACACTGAAGCTTTCTTT.

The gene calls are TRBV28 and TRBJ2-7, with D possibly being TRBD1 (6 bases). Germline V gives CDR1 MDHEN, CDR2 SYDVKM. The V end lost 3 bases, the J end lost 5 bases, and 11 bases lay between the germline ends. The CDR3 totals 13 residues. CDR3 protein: CASSFTGTHEQYF. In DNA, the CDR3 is TGTGCCAGCAGTTTTACAGGGACCCACGAGCAGTACTTC.

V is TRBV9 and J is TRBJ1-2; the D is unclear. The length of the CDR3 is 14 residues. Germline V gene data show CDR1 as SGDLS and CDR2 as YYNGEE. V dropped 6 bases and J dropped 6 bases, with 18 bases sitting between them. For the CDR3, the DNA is TGTGCCAGCACCCCCGGCCCAGGCCAACATGGCTACACCTTC. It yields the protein CASTPGPGQHGYTF.

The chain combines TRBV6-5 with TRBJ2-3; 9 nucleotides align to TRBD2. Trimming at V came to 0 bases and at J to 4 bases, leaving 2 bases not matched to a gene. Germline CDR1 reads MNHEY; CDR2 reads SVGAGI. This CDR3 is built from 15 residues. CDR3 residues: CASSYSGLAADTQYF. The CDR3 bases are TGTGCCAGCAGTTACTCGGGACTAGCTGCAGATACGCAGTATTTT.

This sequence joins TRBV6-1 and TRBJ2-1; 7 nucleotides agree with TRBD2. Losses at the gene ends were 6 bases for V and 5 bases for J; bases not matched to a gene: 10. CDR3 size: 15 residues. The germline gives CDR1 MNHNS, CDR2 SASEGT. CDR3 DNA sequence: TGTGCCAGCAGGGGAGGGGTAGCGGGTGACAATGAGCAGTTCTTC. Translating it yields CASRGGVAGDNEQFF.

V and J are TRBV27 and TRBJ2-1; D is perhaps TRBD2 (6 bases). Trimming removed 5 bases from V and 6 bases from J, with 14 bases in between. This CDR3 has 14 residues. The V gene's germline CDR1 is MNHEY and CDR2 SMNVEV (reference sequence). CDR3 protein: CASSPELGGNEQFF. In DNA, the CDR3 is TGTGCCAGCAGTCCGGAGCTGGGGGGCAATGAGCAGTTCTTC.

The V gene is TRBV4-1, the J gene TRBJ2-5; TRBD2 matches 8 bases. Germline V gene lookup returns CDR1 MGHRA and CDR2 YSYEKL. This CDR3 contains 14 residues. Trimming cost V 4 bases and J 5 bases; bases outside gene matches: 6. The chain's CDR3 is CASSLWGGRETQYF. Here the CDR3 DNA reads TGCGCCAGCAGCCTCTGGGGCGGGAGGGAGACCCAGTACTTC.

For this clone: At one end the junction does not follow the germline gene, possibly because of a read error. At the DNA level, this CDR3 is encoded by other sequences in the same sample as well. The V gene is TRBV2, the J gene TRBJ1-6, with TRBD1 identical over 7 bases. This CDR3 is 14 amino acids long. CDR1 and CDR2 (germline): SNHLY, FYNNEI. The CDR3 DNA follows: TGTGCCAGCAGTGAGTTACAGGGGAATTCACCTCTCCACTTT. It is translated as CASSELQGNSPLHF.

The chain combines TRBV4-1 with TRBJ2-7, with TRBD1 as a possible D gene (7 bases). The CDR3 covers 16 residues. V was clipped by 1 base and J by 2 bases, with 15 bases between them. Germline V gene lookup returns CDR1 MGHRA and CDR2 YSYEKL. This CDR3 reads CASSQGAAGGTYEQYF. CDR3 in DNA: TGCGCCAGCAGCCAAGGGGCGGCAGGGGGGACCTACGAGCAGTACTTC.

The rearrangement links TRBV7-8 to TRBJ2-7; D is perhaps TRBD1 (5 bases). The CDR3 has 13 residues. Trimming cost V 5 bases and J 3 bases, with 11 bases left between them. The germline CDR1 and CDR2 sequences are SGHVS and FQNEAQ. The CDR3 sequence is CASSHRQFYEQYF. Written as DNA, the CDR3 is TGTGCCAGCAGCCACCGACAGTTCTACGAGCAGTACTTC.

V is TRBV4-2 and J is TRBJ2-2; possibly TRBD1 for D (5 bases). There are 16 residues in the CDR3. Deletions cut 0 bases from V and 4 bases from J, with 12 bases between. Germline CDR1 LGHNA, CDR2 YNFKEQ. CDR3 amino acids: CASSQEGTRGTGELFF. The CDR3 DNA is TGTGCCAGCAGCCAAGAGGGTACAAGGGGCACCGGGGAGCTGTTTTTT.

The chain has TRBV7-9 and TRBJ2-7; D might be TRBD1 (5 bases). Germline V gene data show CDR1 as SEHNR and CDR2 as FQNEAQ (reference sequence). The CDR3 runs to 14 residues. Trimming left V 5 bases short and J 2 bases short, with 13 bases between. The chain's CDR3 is CASSPPGNPYEQYF. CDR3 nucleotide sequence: TGTGCCAGCAGCCCCCCAGGGAACCCCTACGAGCAGTACTTC. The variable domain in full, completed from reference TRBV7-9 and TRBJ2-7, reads DTGVSQNPRHKITKRGQNVTFRCDPISEHNRLYWYRQTLGQGPEFLTYFQNEAQLEKSRLLSDRFSAERPKGSFSTLEIQRTEQGDSAMYLCASSPPGNPYEQYFGPGTRLTVT.

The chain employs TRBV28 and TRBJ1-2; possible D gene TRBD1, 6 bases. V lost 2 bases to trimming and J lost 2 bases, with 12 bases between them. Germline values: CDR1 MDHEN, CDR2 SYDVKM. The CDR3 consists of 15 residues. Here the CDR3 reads CASSLILQGNYGYTF. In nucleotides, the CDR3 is TGTGCCAGCAGTTTAATTCTCCAGGGGAACTATGGCTACACCTTC.

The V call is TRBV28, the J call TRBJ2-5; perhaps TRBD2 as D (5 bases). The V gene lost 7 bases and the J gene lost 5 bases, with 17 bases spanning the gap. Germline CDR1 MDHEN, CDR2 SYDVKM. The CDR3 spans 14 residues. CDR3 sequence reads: CASNSGGSAETQYF. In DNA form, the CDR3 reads TGTGCCAGCAATTCTGGAGGATCCGCGGAGACCCAGTACTTC.

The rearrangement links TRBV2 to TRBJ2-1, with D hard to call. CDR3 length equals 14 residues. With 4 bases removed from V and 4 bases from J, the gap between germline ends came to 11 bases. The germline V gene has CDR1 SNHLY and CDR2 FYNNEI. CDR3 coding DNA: TGTGCCAGCAGTGGAGCCTATCGTTACAATGAGCAGTTCTTC. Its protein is CASSGAYRYNEQFF.

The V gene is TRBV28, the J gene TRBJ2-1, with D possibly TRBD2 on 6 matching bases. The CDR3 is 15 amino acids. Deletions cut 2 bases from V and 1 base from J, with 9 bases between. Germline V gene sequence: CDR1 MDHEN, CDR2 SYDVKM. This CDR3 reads CASSLTGESYNEQFF. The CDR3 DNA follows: TGTGCCAGCAGTTTAACGGGGGAGTCCTACAATGAGCAGTTCTTC.

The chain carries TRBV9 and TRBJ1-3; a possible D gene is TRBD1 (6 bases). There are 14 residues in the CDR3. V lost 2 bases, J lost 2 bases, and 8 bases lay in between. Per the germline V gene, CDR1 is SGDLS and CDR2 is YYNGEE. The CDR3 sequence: CASSVGTTGNTIYF. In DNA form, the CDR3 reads TGTGCCAGCAGCGTCGGGACAACTGGAAACACCATATATTTT.

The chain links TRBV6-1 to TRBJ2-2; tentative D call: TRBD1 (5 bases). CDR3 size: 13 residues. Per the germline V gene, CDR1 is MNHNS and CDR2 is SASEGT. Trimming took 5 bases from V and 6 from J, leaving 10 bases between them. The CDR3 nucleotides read TGTGCCAGCAGTCAGGGTAGGGCCGGGGAGCTGTTTTTT. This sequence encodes CASSQGRAGELFF.